This T cell receptor (beta chain) was obtained from a study of blood T cell repertoires in COVID-19. Study background: Sample material is recorded as cDNA or gDNA derived from T cells, B-cell-depleted T cells, or PBMCs.

There are 15 residues in the CDR3. Germline V CDR1 and CDR2: SGHNT, YENEEA. V dropped 5 bases and J dropped 7; count of bases not matched to a gene: 9. Profiling relied on immunoSEQ multiplex PCR, and the TCRdb table lists in-frame clones only, not all of them. The sample contains 300,000 to 400,000 clones, around 90% of which appear only once. The receptor's source is a man between 60 and 70 years old who had recovered from COVID-19. The sequenced sample consisted of PBMCs or T cells enriched from blood (not recorded which). V usage is TRBV11-3 and J usage is TRBJ2-1, with 9 bases fitting TRBD2. Here the CDR3 reads CASSPLAGVTNEQFF. CDR3 sequence (DNA): TGTGCCAGCAGCCCTTTAGCGGGAGTAACGAATGAGCAGTTCTTC.